Listed here are 30 T cell receptor beta chains from one sample, sequenced in a study of T cell clonality in common variable immunodeficiency. Profiled with immunoSEQ multiplex PCR; TCRdb holds only in-frame clones, not every one. The record shows around 50,000 clones for this sample, with no singletons present. The sample comprised peripheral blood mononuclear cells. These receptor sequences come from a person aged 18 to 75 in good health.

Ten or more counts support this clone. The read comes to an end 3 residues before the CDR3 does, leaving the germline J gene to fill in the end. This chain uses TRBV12-3 or TRBV12-4 with TRBJ1-5; D may be TRBD1 (5 bases). V gave up 7 bases and J gave up 5 bases, with 12 bases separating them. The length of the CDR3 is 13 residues. CDR3 sequence: CASTWGLDQPQHF. The CDR3 DNA, read in part, is TGTGCCAGCACTTGGGGCTTGGATCAGCCC.

This clone was found a few times. The missing CDR3 end, 3 residues past where the read stops, is filled in from the germline J gene. The V gene is TRBV5-1, the J gene TRBJ1-6; D is unresolved. The CDR3 consists of 16 residues. V lost 1 base and J lost 7, with 15 bases in between. From germline, CDR1 is SGHRS and CDR2 YFSETQ. The CDR3 reads CASSLSTARLNSPLHF. The CDR3 DNA, read in part, is TGCGCCAGCAGCTTGAGTACAGCCAGACTAAATTCACCC.

This clone was seen at least ten times. Read data end 3 residues before the CDR3 end; the end is taken from the germline J gene. The rearrangement links TRBV5-1 to TRBJ2-3; the D gene is possibly TRBD2 (6 bases). Trimming left V 7 bases short and J 5 bases short, with 14 bases between. This CDR3 is 13 amino acids long. Per the germline V gene, CDR1 is SGHRS and CDR2 is YFSETQ. CDR3 residues: CASSPSGEDTQYF. CDR3 bases read: TGCGCCAGCTCCCCGTCGGGGGAAGATACG. Supplemented by reference TRBV5-1 and TRBJ2-3, the full variable domain reads KAGVTQTPRYLIKTRGQQVTLSCSPISGHRSVSWYQQTPGQGLQFLFEYFSETQRNKGNFPGRFSGRQFSNSRSEMNVSTLELGDSALYLCASSPSGEDTQYFGPGTRLTVL.

This clone was detected many times. The read gets to within 3 residues of the CDR3 end, and the germline J gene fills in the rest. The J gene is TRBJ2-7, the V gene TRBV7-9, with D tentatively TRBD1 (6 bases). Deletions cut 2 bases from V and 6 bases from J, with 11 bases between. In germline, CDR1 is SEHNR, CDR2 FQNEAQ (reference sequence). CDR3 length: 13 amino acids. CDR3 region: CASSLSLGAEQYF. Incomplete CDR3 DNA: TGTGCCAGCAGCTTATCACTGGGGGCCGAG.

Many counts were recorded for this clone. Read sequence stops 3 residues before the CDR3 end, and the germline J gene provides the missing end. This chain joins TRBV7-2 and TRBJ1-6; TRBD1 might be the D (5 bases). This CDR3 is built from 15 residues. Trimming left V 4 bases short and J 8 bases short, with 15 bases between. Germline V gene lookup returns CDR1 SGHTA and CDR2 FQGNSA. CDR3 bases read: TGTGCCAGCAGCTCCGGGGGGTCGAGTCATTCACCC. This translates into CASSSGGSSHSP. The full-length CDR3 reads as CASSSGGSSHSPLHF.

This clone was recorded at least ten times. The DNA ends 3 residues before the CDR3 does, and the rest of the CDR3 is filled in from the germline J gene. V is TRBV7-2 and J is TRBJ2-7; maybe TRBD2 (5 bases). From germline, CDR1 is SGHTA and CDR2 FQGNSA. This CDR3 is 14 amino acids long. V lost 5 bases, J lost 4 bases, and 15 bases lay in between. The CDR3 reads CASSTDSGHYEQYF. The CDR3 DNA, read in part, is TGTGCCAGCAGCACGGACTCCGGGCATTACGAG. Complete variable domain (other parts from reference TRBV7-2 and TRBJ2-7): GAGVSQSPSNKVTEKGKDVELRCDPISGHTALYWYRQSLGQGLEFLIYFQGNSAPDKSGLPSDRFSAERTGGSVSTLTIQRTQQEDSAVYLCASSTDSGHYEQYFGPGTRLTVT.

Many counts were recorded for this clone. The CDR3 end lies 3 residues beyond the end of the read and is filled in from the germline J gene. The V and J genes are TRBV6-2 or TRBV6-3 and TRBJ1-1, with 8 bases matching TRBD1. This CDR3 spans 15 amino acids. Per germline, CDR1 MNHEY and CDR2 SVGEGT. V lost 6 bases and J lost 5; bases outside the gene matches: 11. Partial CDR3 DNA: TGTGCCAGCAGACCCGCTGGACAGGGCGAGACTGAA. Amino acids: CASRPAGQGETE. The full CDR3 reads CASRPAGQGETEAFF.

This clone was counted many times. The part of the CDR3 DNA that was read is TGTGCCAGCAGCTTAACTAGCGGGAGCACAGATACG. Protein product: CASSLTSGSTDT. The full CDR3 sequence reads CASSLTSGSTDTQYF. V usage is TRBV7-9 and J usage is TRBJ2-3, with 9 positions matching TRBD2. Read sequence stops 3 residues before the CDR3 end, and the germline J gene provides the missing end. Germline loops: CDR1 SEHNR, CDR2 FQNEAQ (reference sequence). Unmatched junction bases numbered 0, after V lost 2 bases and J lost 0 bases. This CDR3 is 15 amino acids long. The complete variable domain, with remaining parts taken from reference TRBV7-9 and TRBJ2-3, reads DTGVSQNPRHKITKRGQNVTFRCDPISEHNRLYWYRQTLGQGPEFLTYFQNEAQLEKSRLLSDRFSAERPKGSFSTLEIQRTEQGDSAMYLCASSLTSGSTDTQYFGPGTRLTVL.

The table lists this clone with many counts. The sequenced fragment ends 3 residues before the CDR3 boundary, so the rest is inferred from the germline J gene. V usage is TRBV9 and J usage is TRBJ2-7; the match to TRBD2 covers 7 bases. CDR1 is SGDLS and CDR2 is YYNGEE in the germline V gene. Trimming took 4 bases from V and 4 from J; bases not matched to a gene: 11. The CDR3 consists of 15 residues. The CDR3: CASSPSGLAEYEQYF. The CDR3 DNA, read in part, is TGTGCCAGCAGCCCCAGCGGCCTAGCGGAATACGAG.

This clone was observed many times. The sequence runs out 3 residues before the end of the CDR3; the remainder is reconstructed from the germline J gene. The chain links TRBV7-2 to TRBJ2-1, with 13 bases fitting TRBD2. This CDR3 region has 15 residues. The ends lost 4 bases at V and 3 bases at J; junction bases unmatched: 0. Germline CDR1 and CDR2: SGHTA and FQGNSA. CDR3 amino acids: CASSWTSGGYNEQFF. Partial CDR3 DNA: TGTGCCAGCAGCTGGACTAGCGGGGGCTACAATGAG.

This clone has ten or more counts. Read sequence stops 3 residues before the CDR3 end, and the germline J gene provides the missing end. V and J are TRBV6-2 or TRBV6-3 and TRBJ2-6; D is possibly TRBD1 (5 bases). Looked up from germline, CDR1 is MNHEY and CDR2 is SVGEGT. V was clipped by 5 bases and J by 0 bases, with 14 bases between them. The CDR3 covers 17 residues. The CDR3 protein is CASSLGQAHSGANVLTF. CDR3 bases read: TGTGCCAGCAGTCTGGGGCAGGCCCACTCTGGGGCCAACGTC.

At least ten counts were recorded for this clone. The read ends 3 residues shy of where the CDR3 ends; the end is completed using the germline J gene. The gene calls are TRBV14 and TRBJ2-7, with D uncertain. Trimming stripped 0 bases from V and 4 bases from J, with 16 bases between. This CDR3 has 16 residues. CDR1 SGHDN and CDR2 FVKESK come from the germline V gene. The CDR3 reads CASSQDFGVGRYEQYF. The DNA read from the CDR3 is TGTGCCAGCAGCCAAGATTTTGGCGTGGGCCGATACGAG.

At least ten counts were recorded for this clone. Read coverage stops 3 residues before the CDR3 terminus; the germline J gene supplies the remainder. The chain is built from TRBV20-1 and TRBJ2-3; D call uncertain. Trimming took 5 bases from V and 6 from J, leaving 9 bases between them. The CDR3 is made up of 11 amino acids. Germline loops: CDR1 DFQATT, CDR2 SNEGSKA (reference sequence). CDR3 in amino acids: CSASPLDTQYF. CDR3 bases read: TGCAGTGCTTCCCCCTTGGATACG.

In its sample, this clone was seen many times. The read is 3 residues too short to cover the CDR3 end, so that end is filled in from the germline J gene. V is TRBV7-9 and J is TRBJ1-1; 8 bases are shared with TRBD1. The CDR3 totals 12 residues. Germline CDR1 is SEHNR and CDR2 is FQNEAQ (reference sequence). The CDR3 bases that were read are TGTGCCAGCAGCTTACAGGGGGCGGAT. Its protein is CASSLQGAD. The complete CDR3 protein is CASSLQGADAFF.

This clone appeared many times. The CDR3 end lies 3 residues beyond the end of the read and is filled in from the germline J gene. The chain links TRBV14 to TRBJ2-3; D is perhaps TRBD2 (5 bases). Trimming shortened V by 4 bases and J by 0 bases, and 14 bases separated the two germline ends. From germline, CDR1 is SGHDN and CDR2 FVKESK. The CDR3 has 16 amino acids. Partial CDR3 DNA: TGTGCCAGCAGCCCTAAGCTAGCTTCTAGCACAGATACG. Translated, it gives CASSPKLASSTDT. The complete CDR3 protein is CASSPKLASSTDTQYF.

This clone appeared many times. The CDR3 end is not reached by the read, which stops 3 residues before it; the germline J gene fills it in. This chain links TRBV5-1 with TRBJ1-6, with 7 bases aligning to TRBD1. Germline lookup yields CDR1 SGHRS and CDR2 YFSETQ. Trimming at V came to 4 bases and at J to 5 bases, leaving 6 bases not matched to a gene. CDR3 length: 15 amino acids. Partial CDR3 DNA: TGCGCCAGCAGCGCCAGGGGGACCGATAATTCACCC. Translated: CASSARGTDNSP. The complete CDR3 sequence is CASSARGTDNSPLHF.

This clone was counted ten times or more. The read ends 3 residues shy of where the CDR3 ends; the end is completed using the germline J gene. The rearrangement joins TRBV7-9 to TRBJ2-4; 11 nucleotides agree with TRBD2. CDR1 is SEHNR and CDR2 is FQNEAQ in the germline V gene (reference sequence). CDR3 length: 15 amino acids. The CDR3 loop reads CASRSTSGSQYDQYF. Incomplete CDR3 DNA: TGTGCCAGCAGGTCCACTAGCGGGAGCCAATATGAT.

This clone was counted ten times or more. The sequenced fragment ends 3 residues before the CDR3 boundary, so the rest is inferred from the germline J gene. The V and J genes are TRBV20-1 and TRBJ1-5; no definite D call. V was cut by 2 bases and J by 6 bases, with 5 bases left in between. CDR1 and CDR2 (germline): DFQATT, SNEGSKA (reference sequence). The CDR3 loop spans 11 amino acids. Partial CDR3 DNA: TGCAGTGCTAGAAAAGGTCAGCCC. This codes for CSARKGQP. In full, the CDR3 is CSARKGQPQHF.

This clone was picked up many times. The CDR3 goes on 3 residues after the read ends, and that part is filled in from the germline J gene. V gene TRBV6-2 or TRBV6-3 combines with J gene TRBJ2-3, with D hard to call. CDR3 length equals 15 residues. V was cut by 6 bases and J by 2 bases, with 15 bases left in between. Germline loops: CDR1 MNHEY, CDR2 SVGEGT. The sequenced CDR3 bases are TGTGCCAGCAGCTGGGCCGGTCTCGTCACAGATACG. Translating gives CASSWAGLVTDT. The CDR3 in full is CASSWAGLVTDTQYF.

This clone was counted ten times or more. The read terminates 3 residues before the CDR3 end, so the remaining end is supplied by the germline J gene. The V call is TRBV20-1, the J call TRBJ1-2; 7 bases align to TRBD1. CDR3 size: 13 residues. Germline loops: CDR1 DFQATT, CDR2 SNEGSKA (reference sequence). J lost 2 bases, V lost 4 bases, and 4 bases had no gene match. CDR3 loop: CSAMLQGNYGYTF. The CDR3 DNA, read in part, is TGCAGTGCTATGTTACAGGGGAACTATGGC.

With regard to this clone: Read coverage stops 3 residues before the CDR3 terminus; the germline J gene supplies the remainder. V is TRBV20-1 and J is TRBJ2-7, with 9 bases that match TRBD1. This CDR3 contains 15 residues. V was clipped by 3 bases and J by 2 bases; unmatched bases: 8. Germline loops: CDR1 DFQATT, CDR2 SNEGSKA (reference sequence). This CDR3 reads CSARTGTGNPYEQYF. The covered CDR3 bases are TGCAGTGCTAGGACTGGGACAGGGAATCCCTACGAG.

This clone was seen repeatedly, ten times or more. The junction differs from germline at one of its ends, possibly a read error. The read falls 3 residues short of the CDR3 end, and the missing part is taken from the germline J gene. This chain joins TRBV4-2 and TRBJ2-2; 8 nucleotides line up with TRBD2. Germline V gives CDR1 LGHNA, CDR2 YNFKEQ. This CDR3 has 17 residues. Incomplete CDR3 DNA: TGCGCCAGCAGCCAGAGACTGGGACTAGGGGAATCCGGGGAG. It codes for CASSQRLGLGESGE. The entire CDR3 is CASSQRLGLGESGELFF.

This clone was seen ten or more times. The sequenced fragment ends 3 residues before the CDR3 boundary, so the rest is inferred from the germline J gene. The V call is TRBV10-3, the J call TRBJ1-3; 8 nucleotides line up with TRBD1. CDR3 length: 14 residues. Germline trimming cut 4 bases from V and 2 bases from J; bases unmatched to any gene: 1. In germline, CDR1 is ENHRY, CDR2 SYGVKD. The chain's CDR3 is CAISADRAGNTIYF. The covered CDR3 bases are TGTGCCATCAGTGCGGACAGGGCTGGAAACACC.

There are many counts of this clone. The read finishes 3 residues shy of the CDR3 end, and the germline J gene is used to complete it. This chain uses TRBV2 with TRBJ1-1; no clear D gene. CDR3 size: 15 residues. The V end was cut by 4 bases, the J end by 1 base, with 13 bases between. Germline V CDR1 and CDR2: SNHLY, FYNNEI. The CDR3 spells CASSVHGVGNTEAFF. The sequenced part of the CDR3 DNA is TGTGCCAGCAGTGTCCACGGGGTGGGGAACACTGAA.

A note on this clone: The sequenced fragment ends 3 residues before the CDR3 boundary, so the rest is inferred from the germline J gene. The chain has TRBV5-6 and TRBJ1-1; D unclear. The ends were cut back, 1 base at V and 1 base at J, with 5 bases in the middle. The CDR3 length is 13 residues. Germline CDR1 and CDR2: SGHDT and YYEEEE. CDR3 bases read: TGTGCCAGCAGCTTGATCGGGAACACTGAA. Its protein product is CASSLIGNTE. The CDR3 in its entirety is CASSLIGNTEAFF.

This clone occurred many times. The read comes to an end 3 residues before the CDR3 does, leaving the germline J gene to fill in the end. The V gene is TRBV2, the J gene TRBJ2-7; TRBD1 matches at 9 bases. The germline V gene encodes CDR1 SNHLY and CDR2 FYNNEI. The CDR3 is 11 amino acids. V shed 6 bases and J 6 bases; nucleotides not matched to a gene: 0. CDR3 DNA (partial): TGTGCCAGCAGGACAGGGGGCGAG. Residues: CASRTGGE. In full, the CDR3 reads CASRTGGEQYF. Together with reference TRBV2 and TRBJ2-7, the CDR3 gives the full variable domain: EPEVTQTPSHQVTQMGQEVILRCVPISNHLYFYWYRQILGQKVEFLVSFYNNEISEKSEIFDDQFSVERPDGSNFTLKIRSTKLEDSAMYFCASRTGGEQYFGPGTRLTVT.

Ten or more counts support this clone. The DNA ends 3 residues before the CDR3 does, and the rest of the CDR3 is filled in from the germline J gene. The chain employs TRBV5-1 and TRBJ1-6; TRBD1 might be the D (6 bases). CDR3 length equals 16 residues. In germline, CDR1 is SGHRS, CDR2 YFSETQ. V gave up 0 bases and J gave up 4 bases, with 11 bases separating them. The covered CDR3 bases are TGCGCCAGCAGCTTGGTACAGGGCAATTATAATTCACCC. Translating gives CASSLVQGNYNSP. The whole CDR3 protein reads CASSLVQGNYNSPLHF.

This clone was detected ten times or more. Coverage ceases 3 residues before the CDR3 finishes, and the germline J gene fills in the end. The chain uses TRBV5-6 and TRBJ2-3, with D perhaps TRBD1 (6 bases). The V end lost 5 bases, the J end lost 6 bases, and 13 bases lay between the germline ends. The germline V gene has CDR1 SGHDT and CDR2 YYEEEE. This CDR3 contains 13 residues. This chain's CDR3 is CASSQQGRDTQYF. The covered CDR3 bases are TGTGCCAGCAGTCAACAGGGTAGGGATACG.

This clone was counted ten times or more. The sequence runs out 3 residues before the end of the CDR3; the remainder is reconstructed from the germline J gene. The V call is TRBV6-2 or TRBV6-3, the J call TRBJ2-5; 10 positions match TRBD2. The CDR3 sequence is 15 residues long. Trimming at V came to 10 bases and at J to 6 bases, leaving 14 bases not matched to a gene. Germline CDR1 is MNHEY and CDR2 is SVGEGT. The sequenced CDR3 bases are TGTGCCACCTACGAAGCGGGAGGGTTCGGGAAGACC. Protein product: CATYEAGGFGKT. The full-length CDR3 reads as CATYEAGGFGKTQYF.

This clone was seen repeatedly, ten times or more. The sequence runs out 3 residues before the end of the CDR3; the remainder is reconstructed from the germline J gene. V usage is TRBV4-1 and J usage is TRBJ2-7; a weak D match, TRBD1 (5 bases). In germline, CDR1 is MGHRA, CDR2 YSYEKL. V gave up 1 base and J gave up 0 bases, with 13 bases separating them. This CDR3 comprises 16 residues. CDR3 amino acids: CASSQASQGFSYEQYF. The DNA read from the CDR3 is TGCGCCAGCAGCCAAGCGAGCCAGGGATTCTCCTACGAG.